The following is a TCR beta chain sequence with its context. Antigen: not known. PCR employed 60 Vbeta and 13 Jbeta primers. Libraries were prepared by immunoSEQ multiplex PCR; TCRdb keeps only in-frame clonotypes and omits some of them. In the table there are around 89,000 clones, 81% of which are singletons. The V end lost 3 bases, the J end lost 5 bases, and 8 bases lay between the germline ends. Germline CDR1 reads MNHNS; CDR2 reads SASEGT. The CDR3 length is 13 residues. This entry comes from a study of cytomegalovirus exposure and HLA in healthy donors. Study-wide results and limits: With high specificity and sensitivity, the classifier reportedly diagnosed cytomegalovirus status.

Sequenced material: PBMCs. The TCR comes from a girl aged 2-15 years in good health and CMV-seropositive. V and J are TRBV6-1 and TRBJ1-5; D gene ambiguous. DNA for the CDR3: TGTGCCAGCAGTGAGGGCACGTATCAGCCCCAGCATTTT. This encodes CASSEGTYQPQHF.